The rows below give T cell receptor beta chains drawn from one sample of a study of control samples from healthy donors and cancer patients. Profiled with immunoSEQ multiplex PCR; TCRdb holds only in-frame clones, not every one. The data contain 100,000 to 150,000 clones, 90% of them singletons. Sequencing was done on a sample of blood. The source is a man aged 40-49 years in good health. Both conserved end residues are part of each CDR3. D genes are given only for firm matches. Rows give clone size only sometimes, using once, few, many, or a class for an expanded clone.

cdr3_aa cdr3_nt v_call d_call j_call clone_size
CASSPTGAGESSYNEQFF TGTGCCAGCTCCCCAACGGGGGCAGGGGAGAGCTCCTACAATGAGCAGTTCTTC TRBV18 - TRBJ2-1 -
CASRGGGSNEKLFF TGTGCCAGCAGAGGAGGGGGCAGTAATGAAAAACTGTTTTTT TRBV7-8 TRBD1 TRBJ1-4 -
CASHHASGNTIYF TGTGCCAGCCACCATGCCTCTGGAAACACCATATATTTT TRBV6-5 - TRBJ1-3 -
CASSAGTGGAF TGTGCCAGCAGTGCAGGGACAGGGGGGGCCTTC TRBV28 TRBD1 TRBJ2-4 -
CASSYLGRAQEELFF TGTGCCAGCAGCTACCTAGGGCGGGCCCAGGAGGAGCTGTTTTTT TRBV5-6 - TRBJ2-2 -
CASSQDTGGWSPLHF TGTGCCAGCAGCCAGGATACAGGGGGCTGGTCACCCCTCCACTTT TRBV14 TRBD1 TRBJ1-6 -
CASSPWPSGVTDTQYF TGTGCCAGCAGCCCGTGGCCTAGCGGGGTCACAGATACGCAGTATTTT TRBV7-9 TRBD2 TRBJ2-3 -
CARSKSAATYEQYF TGTGCCAGAAGTAAGTCGGCCGCCACCTACGAGCAGTACTTC TRBV9 - TRBJ2-7 -
CSVGHGRDSPLHF TGCAGCGTCGGTCACGGGAGGGATTCACCCCTCCACTTT TRBV29-1 - TRBJ1-6 -
CSARIGQELNYNEQFF TGCAGCGCCCGAATAGGACAGGAACTAAACTACAATGAGCAGTTCTTC TRBV29-1 TRBD1 TRBJ2-1 -
CASRRTGGLAGELFF TGTGCCAGCAGGAGGACAGGGGGCTTGGCCGGGGAGCTGTTTTTT TRBV3-1/TRBV3-2 TRBD1 TRBJ2-2 -
CASSGPRRQGLTKNIQYF TGTGCCAGCAGCGGCCCCAGGCGACAGGGTCTCACCAAAAACATTCAGTACTTC TRBV21-1 - TRBJ2-4 -
CASSFGTSGGELFF TGTGCCAGCAGCTTCGGGACTAGCGGGGGGGAGCTGTTTTTT TRBV7-8 TRBD2 TRBJ2-2 -
CSVRDSGGYQETQYF TGCAGCGTTCGAGATAGCGGGGGGTACCAAGAGACCCAGTACTTC TRBV29-1 TRBD2 TRBJ2-5 once
CASSYGSTEDYGYTF TGCGCCAGCAGCTACGGGTCTACGGAGGACTATGGCTACACCTTC TRBV5-1 - TRBJ1-2 -
CSVEQGYGYTF TGCAGCGTTGAACAGGGATATGGCTACACCTTC TRBV29-1 - TRBJ1-2 -
CASSRTGLAGGQSYEQYF TGCGCCAGCAGCCGAACGGGACTAGCGGGGGGACAATCCTACGAGCAGTACTTC TRBV5-1 TRBD2 TRBJ2-7 once
CASSDSFQETQYF TGTGCCAGCAGCGATTCATTTCAAGAGACCCAGTACTTC TRBV9 - TRBJ2-5 -
CATSGGRRGGRSTDTQYF TGTGCCACCAGCGGAGGCCGGAGGGGGGGTCGAAGCACAGATACGCAGTATTTT TRBV15 - TRBJ2-3 -
CASSLGGLDQPQHF TGCGCCAGCAGCCTCGGGGGGCTGGATCAGCCCCAGCATTTT TRBV5-1 - TRBJ1-5 -
CAYKSEGQPQHF TGTGCTTATAAAAGCGAAGGACAGCCCCAGCATTTT TRBV30 - TRBJ1-5 -
CASSLEATSTDTQYF TGTGCCAGCAGCTTAGAAGCTACTAGCACAGATACGCAGTATTTT TRBV11-2 - TRBJ2-3 -
CASSGGYRETQYF TGCGCCAGCAGCGGGGGGTACCGGGAGACCCAGTACTTC TRBV4-1 - TRBJ2-5 -
CASSLQGGNTEAFF TGTGCCAGCAGCTTACAGGGAGGGAACACTGAAGCTTTCTTT TRBV11-3 - TRBJ1-1 -
CASSFGHQDQPQHF TGTGCCAGCAGCTTTGGACACCAGGATCAGCCCCAGCATTTT TRBV5-6 - TRBJ1-5 -
CASSISVGGTYEQYF TGTGCCAGTAGTATATCGGTGGGCGGTACCTACGAGCAGTACTTC TRBV19 - TRBJ2-7 -
CASSPNRDRGTPIYF TGTGCCAGCAGCCCAAACCGGGACAGGGGGACACCCATATATTTT TRBV13 TRBD1 TRBJ1-3 once
CASRETGIGYTF TGTGCCAGCAGAGAGACAGGGATTGGCTACACCTTC TRBV6-6 TRBD1 TRBJ1-2 -
CAWSPSETQYF TGTGCCTGGAGTCCGTCAGAGACCCAGTACTTC TRBV30 - TRBJ2-5 -
CASSLVIRKNEQFF TGTGCCAGCAGCTTAGTAATTCGGAAGAATGAGCAGTTCTTC TRBV11-2 - TRBJ2-1 once
CASSPAGVGKNTEAFF TGTGCCAGCAGCCCCGCCGGGGTAGGGAAGAACACTGAAGCTTTCTTT TRBV13 - TRBJ1-1 -
CASSVEFTASTLHF TGTGCCAGCAGCGTAGAGTTTACAGCCAGCACCCTCCACTTT TRBV9 - TRBJ1-6 -
CASSLSPGRANEKLFF TGTGCCAGCAGTTTATCCCCGGGACGGGCGAATGAAAAACTGTTTTTT TRBV28 - TRBJ1-4 -
CASSRLAGNYEQYF TGTGCCAGCAGCCGACTAGCGGGGAACTACGAGCAGTACTTC TRBV3-1/TRBV3-2 TRBD2 TRBJ2-7 once